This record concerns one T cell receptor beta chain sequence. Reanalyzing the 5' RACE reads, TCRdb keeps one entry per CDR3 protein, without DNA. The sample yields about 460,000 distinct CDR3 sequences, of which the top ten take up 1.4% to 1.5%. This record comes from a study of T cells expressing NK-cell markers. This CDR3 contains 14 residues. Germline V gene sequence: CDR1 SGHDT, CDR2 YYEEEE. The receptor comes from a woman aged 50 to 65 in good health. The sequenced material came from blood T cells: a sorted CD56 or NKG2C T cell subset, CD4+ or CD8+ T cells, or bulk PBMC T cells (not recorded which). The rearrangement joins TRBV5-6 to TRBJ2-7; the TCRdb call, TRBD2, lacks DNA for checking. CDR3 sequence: CASSWEGRYGEQYF.